The 7 T cell receptor beta chains reported below all come from one sample, sequenced in a study of cytomegalovirus exposure and HLA in healthy donors. The PCR used 60 Vbeta and 13 Jbeta primers. Using immunoSEQ multiplex PCR, the repertoire was profiled, and TCRdb retains in-frame clones only, with some absent. In the table there are some 140,000 clones, 73% of which are singletons. Sequenced sample: PBMCs. The receptors were sampled from a middle-aged woman in good health and CMV-seronegative.

The chain carries TRBV6-5 and TRBJ1-1; the match to TRBD1 covers 7 bases. This CDR3 is built from 14 residues. Germline-derived CDR1 and CDR2 are MNHEY and SVGAGI. With 6 bases clipped from V and 1 base from J, the junction kept 5 bases outside the gene matches. CDR3 amino acids: CASSAWTGNTEAFF. The CDR3 nucleotides are TGTGCCAGCAGCGCATGGACAGGGAACACTGAAGCTTTCTTT.

The rearrangement uses TRBV7-8 and TRBJ2-4; 7 bases map to TRBD1. Trimming took 5 bases from V and 9 from J; bases not matched to a gene: 7. Germline lookup yields CDR1 SGHVS and CDR2 FQNEAQ. The CDR3 extends over 13 amino acids. CDR3: CASSQRQGAIQYF. The CDR3 nucleotides read TGTGCCAGCAGCCAGAGACAGGGCGCCATTCAGTACTTC.

J is TRBJ2-5 and V is TRBV5-1, with 9 bases aligning to TRBD2. The CDR3 covers 15 residues. J lost 0 bases, V lost 1 base, and 1 base had no gene match. Germline V gene lookup returns CDR1 SGHRS and CDR2 YFSETQ. The CDR3: CASSLQRGDQETQYF. In DNA, the CDR3 is TGCGCCAGCAGCTTGCAGCGGGGGGACCAAGAGACCCAGTACTTC.

This rearrangement joins TRBV5-5 to TRBJ1-6; D might be TRBD1 (6 bases). V gave up 3 bases and J gave up 7 bases, with 11 bases separating them. CDR1 and CDR2 (germline): SGHKS, YYEKEE (reference sequence). The CDR3 extends over 14 amino acids. Written as DNA, the CDR3 is TGTGCCAGCAGCTCGGGGGGGCTCAATTCACCCCTCCACTTT. As protein: CASSSGGLNSPLHF.

This clone was observed a few times. The chain couples TRBV4-3 to TRBJ2-1, with D hard to call. Looked up from germline, CDR1 is LGHNA and CDR2 is YSLEER. V was trimmed by 1 base and J by 4 bases, leaving 11 bases between them. The CDR3 is 15 residues long. CDR3 amino acids: CASSQGHTPYNEQFF. The CDR3 bases are TGCGCCAGCAGCCAAGGACACACGCCTTACAATGAGCAGTTCTTC.

This chain links TRBV6-1 with TRBJ1-1; D call uncertain. This CDR3 has 13 amino acids. Trimming cost V 6 bases and J 1 base, with 9 bases left between them. Germline V gives CDR1 MNHNS, CDR2 SASEGT. The CDR3 reads CASRNYRNTEAFF. In DNA form, the CDR3 reads TGTGCCAGCAGGAATTATAGGAACACTGAAGCTTTCTTT.

Remarks on this clone: One end of the junction fails to match germline, which may point to a read error. The gene calls are TRBV20-1 and TRBJ1-2; D gene uncertain. This CDR3 is built from 11 residues. CDR1 is DFQATT and CDR2 is SNEGSKA in the germline V gene (reference sequence). The DNA of the CDR3 is TGCAGTGCTAGTCAGATTGTTGGCTTTCATTTC. This encodes CSASQIVGFHF.